The rows below give T cell receptor beta chains drawn from one sample of a study of T-cell memory formation after mild COVID-19. Each CDR3 protein gets one entry after TCRdb re-called the 5' RACE reads with MiXCR. Among around 150,000 distinct CDR3 sequences listed, approximately 14% were seen once. Material: PBMCs or a T cell subset sorted from them (not recorded which). These receptors all stem from an adult woman who had mild COVID-19 (a few samples of this study predate the infection). Cell type and time point are not known. Both conserved end residues are part of each CDR3. A D gene is named only where the DNA matches it firmly. Size values are once, few and many counts, or a class for expanded clones, and some rows have none.

j_call | d_call | v_call | clone_size | cdr3_aa | cdr3_nt
TRBJ2-1 | TRBD2 | TRBV9 | many | CASSKGAGAVYEQFF | TGTGCCAGCAGCAAGGGAGCGGGAGCGGTCTATGAGCAGTTCTTC
TRBJ1-2 | NA | TRBV27 | NA | CASSPGPWVYGYTF | TGTGCCAGCAGCCCGGGACCTTGGGTCTATGGCTACACCTTC
TRBJ2-1 | TRBD2 | TRBV11-3 | NA | CASSPRLASHEQFF | TGTGCCAGCAGCCCTAGACTAGCGTCCCATGAGCAGTTCTTC
TRBJ2-7 | TRBD1 | TRBV5-1 | many | CASSFRTGVYEQYF | TGCGCCAGCAGCTTCAGGACAGGAGTCTACGAGCAGTACTTC
TRBJ2-1 | NA | TRBV5-1 | few | CASGQTSTDNEQFF | TGCGCCAGCGGCCAGACTTCTACCGACAATGAGCAGTTCTTC
TRBJ2-5 | TRBD1 | TRBV11-2 | few | CASSSAGTAQETQYF | TGTGCCAGCAGCTCGGCCGGGACAGCCCAAGAGACCCAGTACTTC
TRBJ1-5 | NA | TRBV7-8 | many | CASSYNSNQPQHF | TGTGCCAGCAGCTATAATAGCAATCAGCCCCAGCATTTT
TRBJ2-6 | NA | TRBV20-1 | few | CSASGPGANVLTF | TGCAGTGCCTCAGGGCCTGGGGCCAACGTCCTGACTTTC
TRBJ2-3 | TRBD2 | TRBV5-5 | NA | CASSLWRESFWGADTQYF | TGTGCCAGCAGCTTGTGGCGGGAGTCATTTTGGGGCGCAGATACGCAGTATTTT
TRBJ2-5 | NA | TRBV29-1 | few | CSVEPLTVETQYF | TGCAGCGTTGAACCGCTGACAGTTGAGACCCAGTACTTC
TRBJ1-2 | NA | TRBV7-2 | NA | CASSPTGKTAGYTF | TGTGCCAGCAGCCCGACCGGAAAGACTGCTGGCTACACCTTC
TRBJ2-7 | TRBD1 | TRBV20-1 | few | CSAQDTGDSYEQYF | TGCAGTGCTCAGGATACAGGGGACTCCTACGAGCAGTACTTC
TRBJ1-1 | TRBD1 | TRBV5-1 | NA | CASSSMTGGNTEAFF | TGCGCCAGCAGCTCCATGACAGGGGGAAACACTGAAGCTTTCTTT
TRBJ1-4 | NA | TRBV5-1 | NA | CASSLWGVNEKLFF | TGCGCCAGCAGCTTGTGGGGGGTTAATGAAAAACTGTTTTTT
TRBJ2-1 | TRBD2 | TRBV7-3 | few | CASSLGLAGPEDEQFF | TGTGCCAGCAGCTTAGGGCTAGCGGGGCCCGAGGATGAGCAGTTCTTC
TRBJ2-1 | TRBD1 | TRBV9 | NA | CASSSYRGSYEQFF | TGTGCCAGCAGCTCTTACAGGGGGTCATATGAGCAGTTCTTC
TRBJ2-7 | NA | TRBV9 | NA | CASSVGSKVSLYEQYF | TGTGCCAGCAGCGTAGGGTCAAAGGTTTCTCTCTACGAGCAGTACTTC
TRBJ1-1 | NA | TRBV24-1 | NA | CATSAPGENTEAFF | TGTGCCACCAGTGCACCCGGGGAGAACACTGAAGCTTTCTTT
TRBJ1-2 | NA | TRBV6-1 | few | CASGDWGIVGYTF | TGTGCCAGCGGGGACTGGGGGATCGTTGGCTACACCTTC
TRBJ2-3 | NA | TRBV7-9 | few | CASSPRGARGTDTQYF | TGTGCCAGCAGCCCCCGGGGGGCGCGGGGCACAGATACGCAGTATTTT
TRBJ2-7 | NA | TRBV7-6 | many | CASSSGGQYYEQYF | TGTGCCAGCAGCTCCGGGGGGCAGTACTACGAGCAGTACTTC
TRBJ1-5 | NA | TRBV5-6 | NA | CASSPNRDQPQHF | TGTGCCAGCAGCCCCAACAGGGACCAGCCCCAGCATTTT
TRBJ2-1 | NA | TRBV4-1 | NA | CASSQEYRGTGRSSYNEQFF | TGCGCCAGCAGCCAAGAATATCGCGGCACGGGTAGGAGCTCCTACAATGAGCAGTTCTTC
TRBJ2-1 | TRBD2 | TRBV9 | few | CASSATSGRAPTEQFF | TGTGCCAGCAGCGCCACTAGCGGGAGGGCCCCGACTGAGCAGTTCTTC
TRBJ1-1 | NA | TRBV12-3/TRBV12-4 | NA | CASSPREGGRMNTEAFF | TGTGCCAGCAGTCCAAGAGAGGGGGGCAGAATGAACACTGAAGCTTTCTTT
TRBJ1-2 | TRBD1 | TRBV14 | NA | CASSRAGTGLYGYTF | TGTGCCAGCAGCCGAGCCGGGACAGGCCTTTATGGCTACACCTTC
TRBJ2-6 | NA | TRBV12-3/TRBV12-4 | few | CASSSQSSGANVLTF | TGTGCCAGCAGCTCACAGTCCTCTGGGGCCAACGTCCTGACTTTC
TRBJ1-1 | NA | TRBV4-1 | NA | CASSQDPDLLNTEAFF | TGCGCCAGCAGCCAAGACCCGGACCTTCTGAACACTGAAGCTTTCTTT
TRBJ2-7 | NA | TRBV6-5 | few | CASSYRKQGPYEQYF | TGTGCCAGCAGTTACCGGAAACAGGGACCCTACGAGCAGTACTTC
TRBJ1-5 | NA | TRBV4-1 | few | CASSQGKVGQGNQPQHF | TGCGCCAGCAGCCAAGGAAAGGTTGGGCAGGGGAATCAGCCCCAGCATTTT
TRBJ1-2 | TRBD1 | TRBV25-1 | few | CASSEGTVYGYTF | TGTGCCAGCAGTGAGGGGACAGTTTATGGCTACACCTTC
TRBJ2-2 | NA | TRBV7-9 | NA | CASSPSGPTRSTGELFF | TGTGCCAGCAGCCCCTCCGGGCCTACTAGGAGCACCGGGGAGCTGTTTTTT
TRBJ1-4 | TRBD1 | TRBV7-6 | few | CASSLQGAFEKLFF | TGTGCCAGCAGTTTGCAGGGGGCGTTTGAAAAACTGTTTTTT
TRBJ2-2 | NA | TRBV7-8 | NA | CASSFLLENTGELFF | TGTGCCAGCAGCTTCCTACTAGAGAACACCGGGGAGCTGTTTTTT
TRBJ2-7 | NA | TRBV7-7 | NA | CASSPGDPGQSYEQYF | TGTGCTAGCAGCCCCGGGGACCCGGGACAATCCTACGAGCAGTACTTC